The 20 T cell receptor beta chains given below trace back to one sample, sequenced in a study of cytomegalovirus exposure and HLA in healthy donors. In the PCR, 60 Vbeta and 13 Jbeta primers were used. Data came from immunoSEQ multiplex PCR; TCRdb stores just in-frame clones and leaves some out. The sample lists under 200,000 clones, 84% occurring once. The material sequenced was PBMCs. The receptors stem from a man aged 25-40 years in good health and CMV-seronegative.

V usage is TRBV18 and J usage is TRBJ2-5; D gene unclear. The CDR3 runs 14 residues. Trimming pared 1 base from V and 1 base from J, leaving 7 bases between. Germline V gene data show CDR1 as KGHSH and CDR2 as LQKENI. The CDR3 DNA follows: TGTGCCAGCTCACCACAGCCGCTCCAAGAGACCCAGTACTTC. This translates into CASSPQPLQETQYF. The variable domain in full, with the rest retrieved from reference TRBV18 and TRBJ2-5, is NAGVMQNPRHLVRRRGQEARLRCSPMKGHSHVYWYRQLPEEGLKFMVYLQKENIIDESGMPKERFSAEFPKEGPSILRIQQVVRGDSAAYFCASSPQPLQETQYFGPGTRLLVL.

The gene calls are TRBV7-6 and TRBJ2-7; D perhaps matches TRBD2 (6 bases). This CDR3 spans 14 amino acids. Trimming took off 1 base at V and 4 bases at J, with 11 bases between the two ends. Germline V CDR1 and CDR2: SGHVS, FNYEAQ. The CDR3 region is CASSLGVGTYEQYF. As DNA, the CDR3 is TGTGCCAGCAGCTTAGGGGTTGGGACTTACGAGCAGTACTTC.

The chain links TRBV6-1 to TRBJ1-4; the match to TRBD1 covers 10 bases. Germline V gene lookup returns CDR1 MNHNS and CDR2 SASEGT. After removal of 4 bases from V and 1 base from J, the junction contained 9 bases not matched to a gene. The CDR3 has 18 residues. The CDR3 nucleotides read TGTGCCAGCAGTGTAAGGTGGACAGGGGGTGGAACTAATGAAAAACTGTTTTTT. It is translated as CASSVRWTGGGTNEKLFF.

The chain couples TRBV28 to TRBJ2-5; a weak D match, TRBD1 (7 bases). The J call is in doubt because the DNA end fits TRBJ2-7 better. The CDR3 has 14 amino acids. From germline, CDR1 is MDHEN and CDR2 SYDVKM. Here the CDR3 reads CASSFETGRYEQYF. The CDR3 DNA follows: TGTGCCAGCAGTTTCGAGACAGGGAGGTACGAGCAGTACTTC.

The rearrangement joins TRBV5-1 to TRBJ2-7, with TRBD1 identical over 7 bases. This CDR3 spans 14 amino acids. V gave up 0 bases and J gave up 7 bases; unmatched junction bases: 7. The V gene's germline CDR1 is SGHRS and CDR2 YFSETQ. The CDR3 DNA sequence: TGCGCCAGCAGCTTGGGGGACAGAATGGGGGAGCAGTACTTC. This gives the protein CASSLGDRMGEQYF.

V gene TRBV19 combines with J gene TRBJ1-4; TRBD1 is a possible D gene (5 bases). V was cut by 8 bases and J by 3 bases, with 10 bases left in between. Per germline, CDR1 LNHDA and CDR2 SQIVND (reference sequence). The CDR3 is made up of 13 amino acids. CDR3 loop: CASAGGSNEKLFF. The CDR3 DNA sequence: TGTGCCAGTGCGGGGGGGTCTAATGAAAAACTGTTTTTT.

The V gene is TRBV5-4, the J gene TRBJ2-2; D is unresolved. Germline CDR1 and CDR2: SGHNT and YYREEE (reference sequence). The CDR3 runs to 14 residues. The V end lost 1 base, the J end lost 5 bases, and 9 bases lay between the germline ends. The CDR3 is CASSLQDRTGELFF. CDR3 sequence (DNA): TGTGCCAGCAGCTTGCAGGATCGAACCGGGGAGCTGTTTTTT.

In this sample, this clone turned up once. J is TRBJ2-7 and V is TRBV25-1, with 8 positions matching TRBD2. The CDR3 contains 14 residues. V was clipped by 3 bases and J by 2 bases; unmatched bases: 3. Germline V gene sequence: CDR1 MGHDK, CDR2 SYGVNS. CDR3 sequence: CASSDPGGPYEQYF. The CDR3, as DNA: TGTGCCAGCAGTGATCCGGGGGGGCCCTACGAGCAGTACTTC.

A remark on this clone: Mismatch with germline at one junction end may stem from a read error. CDR3 amino acids: CASGHSTGLAETQYF. The CDR3 DNA reads TGCGCCAGCGGCCACTCGACGGGACTAGCAGAGACCCAGTACTTC. The chain employs TRBV4-3 and TRBJ2-5; 9 bases line up with TRBD2. Germline V gene data show CDR1 as LGHNA and CDR2 as YSLEER. The CDR3 totals 15 residues.

The rearrangement links TRBV5-8 to TRBJ2-3; 7 nucleotides agree with TRBD1. The trim removed 5 bases at V and 5 bases at J, leaving 5 bases unmatched. Germline lookup yields CDR1 SGHTS and CDR2 YDEGEE. The length of the CDR3 is 13 residues. CDR3 sequence: CASRTGLVDTQYF. The DNA of the CDR3 is TGTGCCAGCAGGACAGGGCTGGTAGATACGCAGTATTTT.

The V call is TRBV19, the J call TRBJ1-5, with a possible D match to TRBD1 (5 bases). V lost 5 bases and J 7 bases, leaving 9 bases between the germline ends. Germline assignment: CDR1 LNHDA and CDR2 SQIVND (reference sequence). The CDR3 sequence is 12 residues long. This CDR3 is CASSPNRQPQHF. In DNA, the CDR3 is TGTGCCAGTAGTCCTAACAGGCAGCCCCAGCATTTT. The full variable domain, its missing parts supplied by reference TRBV19 and TRBJ1-5, is DGGITQSPKYLFRKEGQNVTLSCEQNLNHDAMYWYRQDPGQGLRLIYYSQIVNDFQKGDIAEGYSVSREKKESFPLTVTSAQKNPTAFYLCASSPNRQPQHFGDGTRLSIL.

This rearrangement joins TRBV6-1 to TRBJ2-2; D might be TRBD2 (5 bases). V was cut by 5 bases and J by 3 bases, with 10 bases left in between. Germline CDR1 is MNHNS and CDR2 is SASEGT. This CDR3 region has 14 residues. The CDR3 loop reads CASSYWTYTGELFF. As DNA, the CDR3 is TGTGCCAGCAGTTATTGGACTTACACCGGGGAGCTGTTTTTT.

This clone was detected once. Distinct nucleotide sequences in the sample also encode this CDR3. This chain uses TRBV2 with TRBJ1-1, with D perhaps TRBD1 (5 bases). This CDR3 is 13 amino acids long. V was pared by 5 bases and J by 1 base, with 8 bases between. Germline V gene data show CDR1 as SNHLY and CDR2 as FYNNEI. The DNA for the CDR3 is TGTGCCAGCAGTAGAGACAGGAACACTGAAGCTTTCTTT. Translating gives CASSRDRNTEAFF.

The chain links TRBV7-6 to TRBJ2-7, with D possibly TRBD2 on 6 matching bases. There are 16 residues in the CDR3. V was cut by 5 bases and J by 4 bases, with 21 bases left in between. Germline V gene sequence: CDR1 SGHVS, CDR2 FNYEAQ. CDR3 sequence: CASSDAFGYRGYEQYF. Here the CDR3 DNA reads TGTGCCAGCAGCGACGCATTCGGGTACCGGGGGTACGAGCAGTACTTC.

V gene TRBV11-2 combines with J gene TRBJ2-1, with a weak D call TRBD2 (7 bases). In germline, CDR1 is SGHAT, CDR2 FQNNGV. The length of the CDR3 is 16 residues. The V and J ends lost 5 bases and 8 bases respectively, with 22 bases between them. The CDR3 coding sequence is TGTGCCAGCAGCATTCTCCCGGGGGGCTTTCGGGATGAGCAGTTCTTC. Protein product: CASSILPGGFRDEQFF.

The gene calls are TRBV18 and TRBJ2-7, with D perhaps matching TRBD2 (5 bases). Germline V gives CDR1 KGHSH, CDR2 LQKENI. The CDR3 covers 16 residues. V lost 3 bases and J 0 bases, leaving 15 bases between the germline ends. Here the CDR3 reads CASSPMTIRYSYEQYF. The CDR3 coding sequence is TGTGCCAGCTCACCTATGACTATCAGGTACTCCTACGAGCAGTACTTC.

The V call is TRBV27, the J call TRBJ2-7; 9 bases are shared with TRBD1. The ends lost 7 bases at V and 2 bases at J; junction bases unmatched: 9. Germline V gene sequence: CDR1 MNHEY, CDR2 SMNVEV (reference sequence). The CDR3 loop spans 15 amino acids. CDR3 amino acids: CASTPSRDRAYEQYF. The CDR3 nucleotides read TGTGCCAGCACTCCATCCCGGGACAGGGCCTACGAGCAGTACTTC.

V is TRBV6-5 and J is TRBJ2-3; TRBD1 matches at 7 bases. V lost 5 bases, J lost 2 bases, and 4 bases stayed unmatched. This CDR3 comprises 14 residues. Germline V CDR1 and CDR2: MNHEY, SVGAGI. CDR3 region: CASSTGDNTDTQYF. In nucleotides, the CDR3 is TGTGCCAGCAGTACAGGGGACAACACAGATACGCAGTATTTT.

This rearrangement joins TRBV5-4 to TRBJ1-1; 7 bases agree with TRBD1. From germline, CDR1 is SGHNT and CDR2 YYREEE (reference sequence). CDR3 length: 13 residues. V shed 5 bases, J shed 3 bases, and the junction held 4 bases outside the gene matches. The CDR3 reads CASSFDRDTEAFF. DNA of the CDR3: TGTGCCAGCAGTTTTGACAGGGACACTGAAGCTTTCTTT. The whole variable domain, filled in from reference TRBV5-4 and TRBJ1-1, reads ETGVTQSPTHLIKTRGQQVTLRCSSQSGHNTVSWYQQALGQGPQFIFQYYREEENGRGNFPPRFSGLQFPNYSSELNVNALELDDSALYLCASSFDRDTEAFFGQGTRLTVV.

The chain couples TRBV27 to TRBJ2-7, with a possible D match to TRBD2 (5 bases). Germline CDR1 and CDR2: MNHEY and SMNVEV (reference sequence). With 2 bases removed from V and 2 bases from J, the gap between germline ends came to 13 bases. This CDR3 contains 15 residues. CDR3 sequence reads: CASSLLREGTYEQYF. The CDR3 coding sequence is TGTGCCAGCAGTTTACTTCGGGAAGGGACCTACGAGCAGTACTTC.